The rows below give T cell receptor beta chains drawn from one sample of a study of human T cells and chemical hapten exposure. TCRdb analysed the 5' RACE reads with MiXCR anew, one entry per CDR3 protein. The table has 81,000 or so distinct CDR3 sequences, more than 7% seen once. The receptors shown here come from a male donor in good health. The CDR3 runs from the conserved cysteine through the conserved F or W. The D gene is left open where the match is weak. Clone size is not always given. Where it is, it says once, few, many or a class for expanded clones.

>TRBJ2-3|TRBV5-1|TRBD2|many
CASKREFGTDTQYF
TGCGCCAGCAAGCGGGAGTTCGGCACAGATACGCAGTATTTT
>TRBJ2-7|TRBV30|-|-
CAWSLRGGSEQYF
TGTGCCTGGAGTCTCCGGGGAGGCAGTGAGCAGTACTTC
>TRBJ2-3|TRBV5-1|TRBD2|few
CASSLDASGGAPDTQYF
TGCGCCAGCAGCTTGGATGCCAGCGGGGGGGCACCAGATACGCAGTATTTT
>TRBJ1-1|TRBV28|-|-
CASSLSRFTEAFF
TGTGCCAGCAGTTTATCCCGCTTCACTGAAGCTTTCTTT
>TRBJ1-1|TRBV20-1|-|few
CSAEVRNTEAFF
TGCAGTGCTGAAGTCCGGAACACTGAAGCTTTCTTT
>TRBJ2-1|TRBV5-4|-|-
CASSLAKRSEQFF
TGTGCCAGCAGCTTGGCTAAAAGGAGTGAGCAGTTCTTC
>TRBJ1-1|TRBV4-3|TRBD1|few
CASSQGTGGAFF
TGCGCCAGCAGCCAAGGAACAGGGGGAGCTTTCTTT
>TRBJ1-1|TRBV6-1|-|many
CASSEAVNSLNTEAFF
TGTGCCAGCAGTGAAGCGGTCAACAGCCTAAACACTGAAGCTTTCTTT
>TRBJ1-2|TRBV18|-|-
CASSLDRTTYGYTF
TGTGCCAGCTCACTGGACAGAACGACCTATGGCTACACCTTC
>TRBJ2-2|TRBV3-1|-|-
CASSPFPGLMDGELFF
TGTGCCAGCAGCCCCTTCCCTGGGCTAATGGACGGGGAGCTGTTTTTT
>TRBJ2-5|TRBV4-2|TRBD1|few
CASSQNTRDRSQETQYF
TGTGCCAGCAGCCAAAACACCCGGGACAGGAGCCAAGAGACCCAGTACTTC
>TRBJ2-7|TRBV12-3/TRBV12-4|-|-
CASSFGYEQYF
TGTGCCAGCAGTTTTGGTTACGAGCAGTACTTC
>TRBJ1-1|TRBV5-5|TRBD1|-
CASSPGQGASATEAFF
TGTGCCAGCAGTCCCGGACAGGGGGCATCGGCAACTGAAGCTTTCTTT
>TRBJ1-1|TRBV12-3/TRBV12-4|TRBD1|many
CASSLQGAITEAFF
TGTGCCAGCAGCCTACAGGGGGCTATAACTGAAGCTTTCTTT
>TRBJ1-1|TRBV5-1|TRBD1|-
CASSLAQGGGTEAFF
TGCGCCAGCAGCCTCGCACAGGGGGGAGGCACTGAAGCTTTCTTT
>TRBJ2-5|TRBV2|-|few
CASRRARGDVETQYF
TGTGCCAGCAGACGCGCCAGGGGCGACGTGGAGACCCAGTACTTC
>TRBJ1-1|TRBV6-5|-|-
CASSYDRFSTEAFF
TGTGCCAGCAGTTACGACAGGTTCAGCACTGAAGCTTTCTTT
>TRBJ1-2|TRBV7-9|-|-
CASSLQDSNFNYGYTF
TGTGCCAGCAGCTTACAGGACAGTAATTTTAACTATGGCTACACCTTC
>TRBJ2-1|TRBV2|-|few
CATQGGPEQFF
TGTGCCACCCAGGGGGGTCCTGAGCAGTTCTTC
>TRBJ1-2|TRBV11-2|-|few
CASSPPPGSRDYGDTF
TGTGCCAGCAGCCCCCCACCGGGATCGCGGGACTATGGCGACACCTTC
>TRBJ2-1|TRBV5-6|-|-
CASSLGVTPYNEQFF
TGTGCCAGCAGCTTGGGGGTGACTCCCTACAATGAGCAGTTCTTC
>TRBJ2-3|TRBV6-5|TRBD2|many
CATALAGDRDTQYF
TGTGCCACAGCCCTAGCGGGAGATAGAGATACGCAGTATTTT
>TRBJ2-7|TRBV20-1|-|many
CSARAWTAAEQYF
TGCAGTGCTAGAGCTTGGACAGCGGCTGAGCAGTACTTC
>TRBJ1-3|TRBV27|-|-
CASSDSSSGNTIYF
TGTGCCAGCAGCGACAGTTCCTCTGGAAACACCATATATTTT
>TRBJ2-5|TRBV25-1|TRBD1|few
CASRETTGNQETQYF
TGTGCCAGCAGAGAAACGACAGGGAACCAAGAGACCCAGTACTTC
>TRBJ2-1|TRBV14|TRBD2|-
CASSHRGFLAGGSYNEQFF
TGTGCCAGCAGCCACAGAGGATTTTTAGCGGGAGGATCCTACAATGAGCAGTTCTTC
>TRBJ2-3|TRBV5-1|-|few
CASSSWTDSTDTQYF
TGCGCCAGCAGCTCGTGGACGGATAGCACAGATACGCAGTATTTT
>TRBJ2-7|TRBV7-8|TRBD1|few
CASSLGQGAYEQYF
TGTGCCAGCAGCTTAGGACAGGGTGCCTACGAGCAGTACTTC
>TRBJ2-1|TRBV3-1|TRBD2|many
CASSPLPFGRARNNEQFF
TGTGCCAGCAGCCCGCTCCCTTTTGGGAGGGCCCGAAACAATGAGCAGTTCTTC
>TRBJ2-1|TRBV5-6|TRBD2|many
CASTLSGGAINEQFF
TGTGCCAGCACCCTTAGCGGGGGGGCCATCAATGAGCAGTTCTTC
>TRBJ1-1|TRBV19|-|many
CASRTGQLNTEAFF
TGTGCCAGTAGGACAGGACAGCTGAACACTGAAGCTTTCTTT
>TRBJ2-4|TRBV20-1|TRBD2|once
CSARDVGAGGLRF
TGCAGTGCTAGAGATGTGGGAGCGGGGGGCCTTAGGTTC
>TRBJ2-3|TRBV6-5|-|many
CASSWGANRADTQYF
TGTGCCAGCAGTTGGGGTGCGAACAGGGCAGATACGCAGTATTTT
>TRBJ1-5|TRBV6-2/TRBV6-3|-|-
CASSYRRQENQPQHF
TGTGCCAGCAGTTATCGCCGGCAGGAGAATCAGCCCCAGCATTTT
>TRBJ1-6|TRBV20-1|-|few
CSARDRKRTTYNSPLHF
TGCAGTGCTAGAGATCGAAAGAGGACAACTTATAATTCACCCCTCCACTTT
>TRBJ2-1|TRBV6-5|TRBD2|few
CASSIGTSLYNEQFF
TGTGCCAGCAGTATAGGGACTAGCCTCTACAATGAGCAGTTCTTC
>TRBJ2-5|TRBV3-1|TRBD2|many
CASSQGSGRTETQYF
TGTGCCAGCAGCCAGGGTAGCGGGAGGACGGAGACCCAGTACTTC
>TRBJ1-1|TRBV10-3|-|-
CATRGRGTEAFF
TGTGCCACCCGGGGCCGAGGCACTGAAGCTTTCTTT
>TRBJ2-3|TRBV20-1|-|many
CSADLRTASSTDTQYF
TGCAGTGCCGACCTGCGAACAGCTTCTAGCACAGATACGCAGTATTTT
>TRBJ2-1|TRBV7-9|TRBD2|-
CASSKERGQAFSEQFF
TGTGCCAGCAGCAAAGAGCGGGGGCAGGCATTCAGTGAGCAGTTCTTC